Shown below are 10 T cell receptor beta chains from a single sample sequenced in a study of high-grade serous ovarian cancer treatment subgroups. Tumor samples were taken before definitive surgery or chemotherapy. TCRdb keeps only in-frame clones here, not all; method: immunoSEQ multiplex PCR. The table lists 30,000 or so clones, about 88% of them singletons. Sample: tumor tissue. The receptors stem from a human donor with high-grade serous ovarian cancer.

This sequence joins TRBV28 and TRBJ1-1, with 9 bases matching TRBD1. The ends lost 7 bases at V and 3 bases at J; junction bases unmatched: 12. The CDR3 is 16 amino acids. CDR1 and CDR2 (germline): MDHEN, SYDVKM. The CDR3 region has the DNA TGTGCCAGCAACCAAAGTGGGGGACAGGGTTACACTGAAGCTTTCTTT. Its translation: CASNQSGGQGYTEAFF.

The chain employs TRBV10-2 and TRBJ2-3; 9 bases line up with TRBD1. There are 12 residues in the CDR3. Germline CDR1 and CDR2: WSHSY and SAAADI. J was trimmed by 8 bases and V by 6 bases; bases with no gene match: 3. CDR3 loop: CASRQDRGTQYF. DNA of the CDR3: TGCGCCAGCAGGCAGGACAGGGGTACGCAGTATTTT.

This CDR3 reads CASSLTGIYNEQFF. The CDR3 DNA reads TGTGCCAGCAGTTTGACAGGGATTTACAATGAGCAGTTCTTC. The chain employs TRBV28 and TRBJ2-1, with 7 positions matching TRBD1. V dropped 3 bases and J dropped 4; count of bases not matched to a gene: 3. This CDR3 comprises 14 residues. Germline CDR1 and CDR2: MDHEN and SYDVKM.

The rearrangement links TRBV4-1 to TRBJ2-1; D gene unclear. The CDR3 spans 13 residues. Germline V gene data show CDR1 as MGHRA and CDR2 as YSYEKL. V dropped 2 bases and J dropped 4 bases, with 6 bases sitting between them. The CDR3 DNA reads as TGCGCCAGCAGCCAACTTAGGTACAATGAGCAGTTCTTC. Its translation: CASSQLRYNEQFF.

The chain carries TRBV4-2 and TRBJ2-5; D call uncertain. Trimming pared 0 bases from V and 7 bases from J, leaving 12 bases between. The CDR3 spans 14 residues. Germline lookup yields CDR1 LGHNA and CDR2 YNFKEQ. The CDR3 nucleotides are TGTGCCAGCAGCCAAGATCGTCGGAGTCCGACCCAGTACTTC. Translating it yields CASSQDRRSPTQYF.

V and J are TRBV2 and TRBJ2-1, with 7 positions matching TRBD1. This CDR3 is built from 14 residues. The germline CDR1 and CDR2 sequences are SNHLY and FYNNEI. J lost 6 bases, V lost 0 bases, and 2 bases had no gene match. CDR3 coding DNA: TGTGCCAGCAGTGAAGCCCGGACAGGCAATGAGCAGTTCTTC. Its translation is CASSEARTGNEQFF.

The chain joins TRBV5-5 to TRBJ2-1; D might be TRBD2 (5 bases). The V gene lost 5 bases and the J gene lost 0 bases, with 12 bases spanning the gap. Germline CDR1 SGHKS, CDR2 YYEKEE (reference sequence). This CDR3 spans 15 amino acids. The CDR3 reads CASSPSGSSYNEQFF. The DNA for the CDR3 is TGTGCCAGCAGTCCCAGCGGAAGCTCCTACAATGAGCAGTTCTTC.

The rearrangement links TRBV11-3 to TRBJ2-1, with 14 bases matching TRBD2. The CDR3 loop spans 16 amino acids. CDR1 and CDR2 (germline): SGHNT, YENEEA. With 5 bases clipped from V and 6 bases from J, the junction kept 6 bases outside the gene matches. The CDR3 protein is CASSPGTSGSINEQFF. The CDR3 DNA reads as TGTGCCAGCAGCCCGGGGACTAGCGGGAGTATCAATGAGCAGTTCTTC.

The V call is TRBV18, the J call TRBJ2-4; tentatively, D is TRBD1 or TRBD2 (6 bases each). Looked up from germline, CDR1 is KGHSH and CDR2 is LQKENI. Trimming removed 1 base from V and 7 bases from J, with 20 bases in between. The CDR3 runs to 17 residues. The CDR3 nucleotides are TGTGCCAGCTCACCACGGGGGGCACAGGTATCGGGTAACATTCAGTACTTC. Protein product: CASSPRGAQVSGNIQYF.

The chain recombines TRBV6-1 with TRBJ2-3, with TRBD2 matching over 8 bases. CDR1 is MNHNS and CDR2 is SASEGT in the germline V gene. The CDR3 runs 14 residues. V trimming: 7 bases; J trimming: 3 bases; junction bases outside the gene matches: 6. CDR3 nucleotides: TGTGCCAGCACTTCCGGACTAGCAACAGATACGCAGTATTTT. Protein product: CASTSGLATDTQYF.